This T cell receptor (beta chain) appears in the sequencing data of a study of blood T cell repertoires in COVID-19. Turning to the study itself: The United States, Italy and Spain were the sources of the acute and convalescent COVID-19 samples.

In the authors' methods: It was from reference gene primer amplification that nucleated cell counts were estimated. Sequenced by immunoSEQ multiplex PCR; TCRdb stores in-frame clones only, minus some. That table supplies the V and J calls and clone size; D and trimming were determined from the DNA. Among hundreds of thousands of clones listed, over 65% were seen once. CDR1 is ENHRY and CDR2 is SYGVKD in the germline V gene. The length of the CDR3 is 13 residues. Trimming cost V 7 bases and J 3 bases, with 13 bases left between them. Participants' reported clinical history set cohort assignment. The sequence was obtained from a woman aged 55 to 70 who had recovered from COVID-19. This chain joins TRBV10-3 and TRBJ2-7, with D possibly matching TRBD1 (6 bases). The sequenced sample consisted of PBMCs or T cells enriched from blood (not recorded which). The CDR3 nucleotides read TGTGCCATCACTGGGGGCAGCATCTACGAGCAGTACTTC. It yields the protein CAITGGSIYEQYF.